The 29 T cell receptor beta chains reported below all come from one sample, sequenced in a study of shared clonotypes between healthy human individuals (dated by TCRdb to 2020 to 2022). The method behind the library was the immunoSEQ multiplex PCR assay. TCRdb's version of the immuneACCESS table is confined to in-frame rearrangements and falls short of the full clone set. An unresolved V gene accounts for under half of the shortfall where checked; the remainder is of unknown origin. This sample gives 2 million to 2.5 million clones in total; roughly 92% of them show up just once. The top ten clones comprise around 0.38% of the sample. Sequences were obtained from naive CD4+ T cells from PBMCs. Explained via the paper, the cell subset or site label denotes: CD45RA+ positively selected. These receptors all stem from a man younger than 35 in good health. Some clones in this sample may be carry-over from other donors' samples.

A few counts support this clone. This rearrangement joins TRBV28 to TRBJ1-2; D call uncertain. The CDR3 is 15 residues long. Germline V gives CDR1 MDHEN, CDR2 SYDVKM. Trimming cost V 8 bases and J 8 bases, with 24 bases left between them. This chain's CDR3 is CASGVLPDGVGGYTF. CDR3 bases: TGTGCCAGCGGCGTACTCCCAGATGGGGTTGGAGGCTACACCTTC.

V and J are TRBV28 and TRBJ2-7, with D perhaps TRBD1 or TRBD2 (7 bases each). Trimming shortened V by 7 bases and J by 3 bases, and 16 bases separated the two germline ends. CDR3 length: 14 amino acids. The germline V gene encodes CDR1 MDHEN and CDR2 SYDVKM. CDR3 residues: CASKGGGSGYEQYF. The CDR3 region has the DNA TGTGCCAGCAAAGGGGGCGGGAGTGGCTACGAGCAGTACTTC.

A note on this clone: Other DNA sequences in the same sample also yield this CDR3. J is TRBJ2-5 and V is TRBV11-2; D gene ambiguous. CDR1 SGHAT and CDR2 FQNNGV come from the germline V gene. The CDR3 loop spans 13 amino acids. V shed 1 base and J shed 2 bases, with 5 bases lying between them. The CDR3, as DNA: TGTGCCAGCAGCTTAGGCGGACAAGAGACCCAGTACTTC. This codes for CASSLGGQETQYF.

The genes are TRBV5-1 and TRBJ2-7; TRBD1 agrees at 7 bases. This CDR3 is 13 amino acids long. V was pared by 3 bases and J by 4 bases, with 4 bases of the junction left unmatched. Germline CDR1 SGHRS, CDR2 YFSETQ. The chain's CDR3 is CASSSSTGYEQYF. The CDR3 DNA sequence: TGCGCCAGCAGCTCCTCGACAGGGTACGAGCAGTACTTC.

This chain joins TRBV7-9 and TRBJ1-4; 12 bases align to TRBD1. This CDR3 region has 14 residues. The germline V gene encodes CDR1 SEHNR and CDR2 FQNEAQ (reference sequence). V dropped 11 bases and J dropped 7; count of bases not matched to a gene: 8. Here the CDR3 DNA reads TGTGCCGGGGGGACAGGGGGCGTTTTTGAAAAACTGTTTTTT. The encoded protein is CAGGTGGVFEKLFF. Full variable domain (rest looked up from reference TRBV7-9 and TRBJ1-4): DTGVSQNPRHKITKRGQNVTFRCDPISEHNRLYWYRQTLGQGPEFLTYFQNEAQLEKSRLLSDRFSAERPKGSFSTLEIQRTEQGDSAMYLCAGGTGGVFEKLFFGSGTQLSVL.

This clone has just a few counts. V and J are TRBV4-2 and TRBJ2-1; D uncertain. This CDR3 is built from 14 residues. The V gene's germline CDR1 is LGHNA and CDR2 YNFKEQ. The germline V and J ends were trimmed by 1 base and 10 bases, with 14 bases remaining between them. The CDR3, as DNA: TGTGCCAGCAGCCAAGGTCGAGACTCTCTGGAGCAGTTCTTC. Residues: CASSQGRDSLEQFF.

A note on this clone: Other DNA sequences in this specimen translate into the identical CDR3. V is TRBV20-1 and J is TRBJ2-3, with D unresolved. The ends were cut back, 5 bases at V and 5 bases at J, with 8 bases in the middle. This CDR3 is 11 amino acids long. CDR1 is DFQATT and CDR2 is SNEGSKA in the germline V gene (reference sequence). The CDR3 loop is CSARGIDTQYF. CDR3 nucleotide sequence: TGCAGTGCTCGTGGAATAGATACGCAGTATTTT.

The CDR3 DNA follows: TGCGCCAGCAGCCCCGGAACAGGGAGTAACGAGCAGTACTTC. Its protein is CASSPGTGSNEQYF. The chain combines TRBV4-1 with TRBJ2-7; a possible D gene is TRBD1 (6 bases). The ends were cut back, 4 bases at V and 5 bases at J, with 15 bases in the middle. CDR1 is MGHRA, CDR2 YSYEKL, per germline. The CDR3 sequence is 14 residues long.

This chain links TRBV18 with TRBJ1-4; 9 bases fit TRBD1. CDR1 and CDR2 (germline): KGHSH, LQKENI. This CDR3 is built from 15 residues. Trimming took 4 bases from V and 7 from J; bases not matched to a gene: 7. CDR3 loop: CASSRLNRGPEKLFF. CDR3 in DNA: TGTGCCAGCTCACGCTTGAACAGGGGGCCTGAAAAACTGTTTTTT.

Only one count was recorded for this clone. This chain links TRBV7-9 with TRBJ1-1; D may be TRBD1 (6 bases). V gave up 4 bases and J gave up 1 base, with 13 bases separating them. The CDR3 consists of 15 residues. The germline CDR1 and CDR2 sequences are SEHNR and FQNEAQ (reference sequence). CDR3 DNA sequence: TGTGCCAGCAGCTCTCGGACAGCCAGGAACACTGAAGCTTTCTTT. Translating it yields CASSSRTARNTEAFF.

This chain links TRBV28 with TRBJ1-5; D is uncertain. This CDR3 comprises 13 residues. The V end lost 6 bases, the J end lost 0 bases, and 6 bases lay between the germline ends. Germline CDR1 MDHEN, CDR2 SYDVKM. The CDR3 DNA sequence: TGTGCCAGCAGGGAGGGTAGCAATCAGCCCCAGCATTTT. Translating it yields CASREGSNQPQHF.

The J gene is TRBJ2-7, the V gene TRBV11-2; 10 bases are a match to TRBD1. Germline lookup yields CDR1 SGHAT and CDR2 FQNNGV. This CDR3 contains 19 residues. The V gene end was trimmed by 5 bases and the J gene end by 1 base; junction bases not matched to a gene: 17. The CDR3 is CASSQGEGQGRLRSYEQYF. Written as DNA, the CDR3 is TGTGCCAGCAGCCAAGGGGAGGGACAGGGGCGCTTGAGGTCCTACGAGCAGTACTTC.

The table lists this clone with a few counts. The chain couples TRBV7-2 to TRBJ1-4; D may be TRBD1 (6 bases). The CDR3 runs to 12 residues. CDR1 is SGHTA, CDR2 FQGNSA, per germline. V lost 6 bases, J lost 7 bases, and 9 bases lay in between. CDR3 protein: CASRTGSEKLFF. CDR3 nucleotide sequence: TGTGCCAGCAGAACAGGGAGTGAAAAACTGTTTTTT.

The chain employs TRBV5-6 and TRBJ1-2, with no clear D. V was trimmed by 4 bases and J by 3 bases, leaving 13 bases between them. Germline lookup yields CDR1 SGHDT and CDR2 YYEEEE. The CDR3 runs 14 residues. CDR3 amino acids: CASSPAPLDYGYTF. Here the CDR3 DNA reads TGTGCCAGCAGCCCCGCCCCACTGGACTATGGCTACACCTTC.

V and J are TRBV5-6 and TRBJ2-7, with a weak D call TRBD2 (6 bases). Germline loops: CDR1 SGHDT, CDR2 YYEEEE. The CDR3 covers 15 residues. Trimming took off 1 base at V and 0 bases at J, with 11 bases between the two ends. CDR3 region: CASSLSADYSYEQYF. CDR3 coding DNA: TGTGCCAGCAGCTTGTCTGCGGACTACTCCTACGAGCAGTACTTC.

This clone was seen only a few times. The V call is TRBV5-4, the J call TRBJ1-1, with D hard to call. The ends were cut back, 1 base at V and 3 bases at J, with 13 bases in the middle. The CDR3 spans 15 residues. Germline CDR1 SGHNT, CDR2 YYREEE (reference sequence). The CDR3 sequence: CASSLPSHRDTEAFF. The CDR3 bases are TGTGCCAGCAGCTTGCCCTCCCACCGCGACACTGAAGCTTTCTTT.

The chain is built from TRBV2 and TRBJ1-2; unclear D gene. The CDR3 runs 12 residues. Trimming left V 6 bases short and J 8 bases short, with 13 bases between. Germline V CDR1 and CDR2: SNHLY, FYNNEI. The CDR3 DNA reads as TGTGCCAGCAGACATTATATTTCGGGCTACACCTTC. Translating it yields CASRHYISGYTF.

In its sample, this clone was seen a few times. The rearrangement joins TRBV19 to TRBJ1-5; maybe TRBD1 (5 bases). Trimming cost V 3 bases and J 5 bases, with 17 bases left between them. The CDR3 sequence is 16 residues long. Germline CDR1 and CDR2: LNHDA and SQIVND (reference sequence). The CDR3 region is CASSIMEGLGHQPQHF. The CDR3 nucleotides are TGTGCCAGTAGTATTATGGAGGGGCTGGGACATCAGCCCCAGCATTTT.

V usage is TRBV7-2 and J usage is TRBJ2-5; 8 bases agree with TRBD2. Per the germline V gene, CDR1 is SGHTA and CDR2 is FQGNSA. Losses at the gene ends were 6 bases for V and 5 bases for J; bases not matched to a gene: 8. This CDR3 has 14 residues. CDR3 protein: CASSSSSGGETQYF. For the CDR3, the DNA is TGTGCCAGCAGTAGTAGCTCGGGGGGGGAGACCCAGTACTTC.

The genes are TRBV10-3 and TRBJ1-1; D is possibly TRBD1 (6 bases). V was trimmed by 7 bases and J by 4 bases, leaving 13 bases between them. CDR3 length: 13 residues. The V gene's germline CDR1 is ENHRY and CDR2 SYGVKD. This chain's CDR3 is CAIMRGFATEAFF. CDR3 sequence (DNA): TGTGCCATCATGAGGGGGTTTGCCACTGAAGCTTTCTTT.

The chain couples TRBV29-1 to TRBJ2-3; TRBD2 matches at 7 bases. Germline CDR1 reads SQVTM; CDR2 reads ANQGSEA. This CDR3 region has 14 residues. V was pared by 1 base and J by 5 bases, with 6 bases of the junction left unmatched. The CDR3 DNA is TGCAGCGTTGAAGGGGAGGGTGTTGGAGATACGCAGTATTTT. This sequence encodes CSVEGEGVGDTQYF.

The chain couples TRBV7-8 to TRBJ1-5, with 8 bases matching TRBD1. CDR3 size: 16 residues. CDR1 SGHVS and CDR2 FQNEAQ come from the germline V gene. V dropped 2 bases and J dropped 0; count of bases not matched to a gene: 3. The CDR3 nucleotides are TGTGCCAGCAGCTTACAGGGGGCACATAGCAATCAGCCCCAGCATTTT. Translating gives CASSLQGAHSNQPQHF.

The chain carries TRBV11-1 and TRBJ2-7; weak D call: TRBD1 (6 bases). CDR1 is SGHAT and CDR2 is FQDESV in the germline V gene (reference sequence). V was pared by 3 bases and J by 4 bases, with 16 bases between. This CDR3 comprises 15 residues. CDR3 sequence (DNA): TGTGCCAGCAGCTTGACAGGCACCAAGGAATACGAGCAGTACTTC. It codes for CASSLTGTKEYEQYF.

The chain uses TRBV10-1 and TRBJ2-7; D may be TRBD2 (5 bases). Per germline, CDR1 WNHNN and CDR2 SYGVQD (reference sequence). The CDR3 loop spans 13 amino acids. The V and J ends lost 8 bases and 5 bases respectively, with 16 bases between them. This CDR3 is CASALQPGNEQYF. The CDR3 DNA follows: TGCGCCAGCGCCTTACAGCCCGGGAACGAGCAGTACTTC.

This clone appeared once. The V gene is TRBV5-8, the J gene TRBJ2-7, with unresolved D. This CDR3 region has 11 residues. Germline lookup yields CDR1 SGHTS and CDR2 YDEGEE. The V end lost 4 bases, the J end lost 4 bases, and 6 bases lay between the germline ends. The CDR3, as DNA: TGTGCCAGCAGCCCCCAGTACGAGCAGTACTTC. Translating it yields CASSPQYEQYF.

This rearrangement joins TRBV2 to TRBJ2-1, with TRBD2 matching over 8 bases. V lost 5 bases to trimming and J lost 9 bases; unmatched junction nucleotides: 12. The germline CDR1 and CDR2 sequences are SNHLY and FYNNEI. CDR3 length equals 15 residues. CDR3 sequence (DNA): TGTGCCAGCAGTTCCGGCGGGGGGACGCGGGGTGAGCAGTTCTTC. It yields the protein CASSSGGGTRGEQFF.

Here the CDR3 reads CASSVGPLYNEQFF. CDR3 in DNA: TGTGCCAGCAGCGTAGGTCCGCTTTACAATGAGCAGTTCTTC. This chain joins TRBV9 and TRBJ2-1, with D unresolved. With 0 bases removed from V and 4 bases from J, the gap between germline ends came to 8 bases. The CDR3 extends over 14 amino acids. Germline loops: CDR1 SGDLS, CDR2 YYNGEE. The variable domain in full, completed from reference TRBV9 and TRBJ2-1, reads DSGVTQTPKHLITATGQRVTLRCSPRSGDLSVYWYQQSLDQGLQFLIQYYNGEERAKGNILERFSAQQFPDLHSELNLSSLELGDSALYFCASSVGPLYNEQFFGPGTRLTVL.

J is TRBJ2-7 and V is TRBV18; 7 bases map to TRBD2. V dropped 6 bases and J dropped 0; count of bases not matched to a gene: 5. Germline CDR1 KGHSH, CDR2 LQKENI. This CDR3 region has 14 residues. The CDR3 is CASSPAGLSYEQYF. The CDR3 bases are TGTGCCAGCTCGCCAGCGGGACTCTCCTACGAGCAGTACTTC.

The chain is built from TRBV14 and TRBJ2-7; tentative D call: TRBD2 (5 bases). The CDR3 is made up of 15 amino acids. The V end lost 2 bases, the J end lost 3 bases, and 14 bases lay between the germline ends. Germline values: CDR1 SGHDN, CDR2 FVKESK. The CDR3 coding sequence is TGTGCCAGCAGCCAATCGAGCGGATCCTTCTACGAGCAGTACTTC. Protein sequence: CASSQSSGSFYEQYF.